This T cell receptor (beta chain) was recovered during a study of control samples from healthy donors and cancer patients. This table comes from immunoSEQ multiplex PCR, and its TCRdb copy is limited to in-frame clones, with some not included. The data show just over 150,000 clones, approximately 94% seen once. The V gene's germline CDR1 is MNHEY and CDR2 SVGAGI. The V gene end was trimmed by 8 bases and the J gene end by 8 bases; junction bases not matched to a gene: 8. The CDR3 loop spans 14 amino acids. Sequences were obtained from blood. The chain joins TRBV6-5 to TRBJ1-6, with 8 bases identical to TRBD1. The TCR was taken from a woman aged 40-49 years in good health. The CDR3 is CASRAGGSYSPLHF. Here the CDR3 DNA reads TGTGCCAGCCGGGCAGGGGGCTCTTATTCACCCCTCCACTTT.